This TCR beta chain was recorded in a study of blood T cell repertoires in COVID-19. In the study overall: The United States, Italy and Spain provided the acute and convalescent COVID-19 samples. T cells, B-cell-depleted T cells, or PBMCs provided the cDNA or gDNA that served as material.

Individuals drawn from 20 to 30 US areas were about 18 to 100 years old. Assignments of participants to cohorts depended upon their own reported clinical history. TCRdb keeps only in-frame clones here, not all; method: immunoSEQ multiplex PCR. The sample records over 150,000 clones, about 85% being singletons. This clone was recorded a few times. The sequenced sample consisted of PBMCs or T cells enriched from blood (not recorded which). The source is a man between 35 and 55 years old who had recovered from COVID-19.

The CDR3: CASSESSTEAFF. In nucleotides, the CDR3 is TGCGCCAGCAGTGAGTCGAGCACTGAAGCTTTCTTT. The rearrangement joins TRBV10-1 to TRBJ1-1; D remains unclear. The germline gives CDR1 WNHNN, CDR2 SYGVQD (reference sequence). Trimming stripped 0 bases from V and 4 bases from J, with 3 bases between. The CDR3 has 12 amino acids.